This T cell receptor (beta chain) was retrieved from a study of beta chain features in type 1 diabetes. As for the study in general: There were 90 million to 110 million sorted cells examined across all samples.

General study findings and limits: TCRB CDR3s were moderately but significantly shorter in Type 1 diabetes patients in all four CD4+ subsets.

As every portion of the isolated RNA was reverse transcribed, the sequencing read expressed TCRB transcripts. Repertoires were generated with immunoSEQ multiplex PCR, while TCRdb's copy carries only in-frame clones and drops some. The repertoire holds more than 55,000 clones, with roughly 52% as singletons. As to this clone: The antigen is undetermined.

Germline-derived CDR1 and CDR2 are MNHNS and SASEGT. The CDR3 sequence is 12 residues long. V dropped 6 bases and J dropped 3 bases, with 9 bases sitting between them. The clonotype was recovered from a woman aged 40 to 50 with type 1 diabetes. Sequenced: Tregs from blood. The chain carries TRBV6-1 and TRBJ2-7; perhaps TRBD2 as D (5 bases). The CDR3 sequence is CASSDGVYEQYF. The CDR3 region has the DNA TGTGCCAGCAGCGACGGGGTCTACGAGCAGTACTTC.